The 11 T cell receptor beta chains given below trace back to one sample, sequenced in a study of CD8 T cells in Susac syndrome. When the RNA was reverse transcribed, random hexamers were used with an input of roughly 0.5 to 1 ug. MiXCR, run by TCRdb on the immunoSEQ multiplex PCR reads, gives a single entry per CDR3 protein. This table has about 150,000 distinct CDR3 sequences, approximately 96% appearing once. Sequences were obtained from CD8+ T cells from PBMCs. The source of these receptors is a human donor with multiple sclerosis.

The genes are TRBV5-1 and TRBJ2-1; D ambiguous. Germline loops: CDR1 SGHRS, CDR2 YFSETQ. This CDR3 contains 15 residues. The V gene lost 3 bases and the J gene lost 0 bases, with 10 bases spanning the gap. The CDR3 sequence is CASSSTESSYNEQFF. CDR3 nucleotides: TGCGCCAGCAGCTCCACAGAGAGCTCCTACAATGAGCAGTTCTTC.

The chain is built from TRBV20-1 and TRBJ1-3; D is unclear. The germline V gene encodes CDR1 DFQATT and CDR2 SNEGSKA (reference sequence). The V and J ends lost 1 base and 0 bases respectively, with 10 bases between them. CDR3 size: 15 residues. The CDR3 DNA is TGCAGTGCTAGAGGTCAACGCCGCTCTGGAAACACCATATATTTT. Protein: CSARGQRRSGNTIYF.

This clonotype is a singleton in its sample. The chain uses TRBV28 and TRBJ1-6, with D unclear. Looked up from germline, CDR1 is MDHEN and CDR2 is SYDVKM. V lost 3 bases and J 7 bases, leaving 7 bases between the germline ends. The CDR3 spans 13 residues. The DNA for the CDR3 is TGTGCCAGCAGTTTGGCAATGAATTCACCCCTCCACTTT. It translates to CASSLAMNSPLHF.

This chain links TRBV28 with TRBJ2-2; possible D gene TRBD1, 6 bases. The CDR3 has 16 residues. Trimming removed 10 bases at V and 0 bases at J, with 18 bases between. The germline CDR1 and CDR2 sequences are MDHEN and SYDVKM. The CDR3 spells CATDDRPVANTGELFF. Here the CDR3 DNA reads TGTGCCACGGATGACAGGCCAGTAGCGAACACCGGGGAGCTGTTTTTT. The complete variable domain, with remaining parts taken from reference TRBV28 and TRBJ2-2, reads DVKVTQSSRYLVKRTGEKVFLECVQDMDHENMFWYRQDPGLGLRLIYFSYDVKMKEKGDIPEGYSVSREKKERFSLILESASTNQTSMYLCATDDRPVANTGELFFGEGSRLTVL.

The chain has TRBV29-1 and TRBJ1-6, with 7 bases identical to TRBD1. CDR3 length equals 12 residues. Germline V gene sequence: CDR1 SQVTM, CDR2 ANQGSEA. The CDR3 sequence is CANRGRNSPLHF. CDR3 coding DNA: TGCGCCAACAGGGGTAGGAATTCACCCCTCCACTTT.

The gene calls are TRBV7-9 and TRBJ2-3, with D uncertain. Germline assignment: CDR1 SEHNR and CDR2 FQNEAQ (reference sequence). CDR3 length equals 13 residues. The ends were cut back, 5 bases at V and 5 bases at J, with 11 bases in the middle. CDR3 sequence: CASSPRTRDTQYF. The CDR3 DNA reads as TGTGCCAGCAGCCCTCGAACGAGAGATACGCAGTATTTT.

The chain recombines TRBV20-1 with TRBJ2-3; the match to TRBD2 covers 9 bases. Unmatched junction bases numbered 11, after V lost 6 bases and J lost 4 bases. CDR3 length: 15 residues. Germline CDR1 reads DFQATT; CDR2 reads SNEGSKA (reference sequence). The CDR3 bases are TGCAGTGCCAGTAATAGCGGGGGTCTCTCAGATACGCAGTATTTT. As protein: CSASNSGGLSDTQYF.

This chain connects TRBV20-1 to TRBJ1-2, with a weak D call TRBD1 (6 bases). Trimming removed 3 bases at V and 1 base at J, with 12 bases between. This CDR3 contains 14 residues. Germline loops: CDR1 DFQATT, CDR2 SNEGSKA (reference sequence). As DNA, the CDR3 is TGCAGTGCTAGTGGGGGCGAGGTTAACTATGGCTACACCTTC. It encodes CSASGGEVNYGYTF.

This clonotype was detected only once. The genes are TRBV27 and TRBJ2-7; 12 nucleotides align to TRBD1. From germline, CDR1 is MNHEY and CDR2 SMNVEV (reference sequence). The CDR3 is 15 residues long. The V segment lost 6 bases and the J segment 2 bases; nucleotides outside the gene matches: 5. CDR3 DNA sequence: TGTGCCAGCAGCCCCCGGGACAGGGGGCCCTACGAGCAGTACTTC. This gives the protein CASSPRDRGPYEQYF.

CDR3: CSAREMGGYTF. The CDR3 DNA follows: TGCAGTGCTAGAGAGATGGGCGGCTACACCTTC. The chain has TRBV20-1 and TRBJ1-2; D is unresolved. This CDR3 spans 11 amino acids. Germline CDR1 is DFQATT and CDR2 is SNEGSKA (reference sequence). V dropped 0 bases and J dropped 8 bases, with 7 bases sitting between them.

The chain links TRBV6-5 to TRBJ2-3; tentative D call: TRBD1 (6 bases). Trimming stripped 0 bases from V and 6 bases from J, with 10 bases between. The CDR3 covers 14 residues. Germline V gene data show CDR1 as MNHEY and CDR2 as SVGAGI. The CDR3 region has the DNA TGTGCCAGCAGTTACTCGAACACAGGGGATACGCAGTATTTT. This encodes CASSYSNTGDTQYF.